This passage covers 27 T cell receptor beta chains from one sample sequenced in a study of beta chain features in type 1 diabetes. Study-wide points: In every one of the four CD4+ subsets, TCRB CDR3s were moderately but significantly shorter in Type 1 diabetes patients.

Antigen specificity for these receptors is unknown. Expressed TCRB transcripts were sequenced, since all the RNA that had been isolated was reverse transcribed. The assay was immunoSEQ multiplex PCR, and TCRdb's table has in-frame clones only and misses some. The sample includes under 400,000 clones, roughly an eighth seen only once; the top ten take around 0.0099%. The sample comprised naive CD4+ T cells from blood. These receptors were obtained from a young woman with type 1 diabetes.

In its sample, this clone was seen a few times. The chain links TRBV7-9 to TRBJ2-1; D uncertain. The CDR3 has 12 residues. The germline V gene encodes CDR1 SEHNR and CDR2 FQNEAQ (reference sequence). The V end lost 3 bases, the J end lost 9 bases, and 9 bases lay between the germline ends. The CDR3 DNA reads as TGTGCCAGCAGCTTGCGACTCGTTGAGCAGTTCTTC. Protein product: CASSLRLVEQFF.

This clone was counted a few times. The genes are TRBV9 and TRBJ1-2; 9 nucleotides match TRBD1. Per the germline V gene, CDR1 is SGDLS and CDR2 is YYNGEE. This CDR3 is 15 amino acids long. Trimming at V came to 4 bases and at J to 4 bases, leaving 8 bases not matched to a gene. This CDR3 is CASSTGTGSGYGYTF. DNA for the CDR3: TGTGCCAGCAGCACGGGGACAGGGAGCGGCTATGGCTACACCTTC.

The chain employs TRBV7-9 and TRBJ2-1; 9 bases agree with TRBD2. There are 15 residues in the CDR3. V lost 3 bases, J lost 5 bases, and 5 bases stayed unmatched. Germline values: CDR1 SEHNR, CDR2 FQNEAQ (reference sequence). CDR3 bases: TGTGCCAGCAGCTTTTTTAGCGGGAGAGACAATGAGCAGTTCTTC. Amino acid sequence: CASSFFSGRDNEQFF.

V is TRBV7-9 and J is TRBJ1-1, with TRBD1 identical over 10 bases. Per germline, CDR1 SEHNR and CDR2 FQNEAQ (reference sequence). The CDR3 runs 17 residues. Losses at the gene ends were 0 bases for V and 1 base for J; bases not matched to a gene: 5. As DNA, the CDR3 is TGTGCCAGCAGCTTAGCGCGTAGGACAGGGGGGAACACTGAAGCTTTCTTT. Protein: CASSLARRTGGNTEAFF.

The V call is TRBV10-1, the J call TRBJ2-7, with 10 nucleotides matching TRBD1. Germline V CDR1 and CDR2: WNHNN, SYGVQD (reference sequence). V was clipped by 3 bases and J by 4 bases; unmatched bases: 6. The CDR3 runs to 15 residues. The CDR3 DNA follows: TGCGCCAGCAGTGACCCGGGACAGGGGATTTACGAGCAGTACTTC. Translation: CASSDPGQGIYEQYF.

This clone has only a few counts. The CDR3, as DNA: TGTGCCAGCAAAGACAGCTACTACAATGAGCAGTTCTTC. Amino acids: CASKDSYYNEQFF. The genes are TRBV25-1 and TRBJ2-1; weak D call: TRBD1 (5 bases). Trimming took off 7 bases at V and 3 bases at J, with 10 bases between the two ends. The CDR3 has 13 amino acids. The V gene's germline CDR1 is MGHDK and CDR2 SYGVNS. Full variable domain (missing parts from reference TRBV25-1 and TRBJ2-1): EADIYQTPRYLVIGTGKKITLECSQTMGHDKMYWYQQDPGMELHLIHYSYGVNSTEKGDLSSESTVSRIRTEHFPLTLESARPSHTSQYLCASKDSYYNEQFFGPGTRLTVL.

The rearrangement joins TRBV14 to TRBJ2-1; D perhaps matches TRBD2 (5 bases). Germline V gives CDR1 SGHDN, CDR2 FVKESK. V lost 0 bases to trimming and J lost 5 bases, with 8 bases between them. CDR3 length equals 14 residues. The CDR3 nucleotides read TGTGCCAGCAGCCAAGATTGGGAGAACAATGAGCAGTTCTTC. Its protein product is CASSQDWENNEQFF.

CDR3 nucleotide sequence: TGTGCCAGCACCGTGCAGGATACTAGCACAGATACGCAGTATTTT. Protein sequence: CASTVQDTSTDTQYF. The chain employs TRBV2 and TRBJ2-3; D gene ambiguous. Looked up from germline, CDR1 is SNHLY and CDR2 is FYNNEI. CDR3 length equals 15 residues. Deletions cut 7 bases from V and 0 bases from J, with 14 bases between.

This chain joins TRBV19 and TRBJ1-2; 7 bases match TRBD1. Trimming took 7 bases from V and 7 from J; bases not matched to a gene: 6. The CDR3 contains 12 residues. The V gene's germline CDR1 is LNHDA and CDR2 SQIVND (reference sequence). The chain's CDR3 is CASTTGNGGYTF. The CDR3 nucleotides are TGTGCCAGTACGACAGGGAATGGTGGCTACACCTTC.

The chain couples TRBV4-3 to TRBJ2-3; 9 bases line up with TRBD2. The CDR3 runs 16 residues. V was pared by 4 bases and J by 3 bases, with 8 bases of the junction left unmatched. Germline CDR1 reads LGHNA; CDR2 reads YSLEER. The CDR3 nucleotides are TGCGCCAGCAGCCCCCGCAGCGCGGGAGGGACAGATACGCAGTATTTT. Its translation is CASSPRSAGGTDTQYF.

This clone has only a few counts. The rearrangement joins TRBV9 to TRBJ2-7; 7 bases align to TRBD1. Germline CDR1 reads SGDLS; CDR2 reads YYNGEE. The CDR3 totals 13 residues. After removal of 3 bases from V and 3 bases from J, the junction contained 3 bases not matched to a gene. The CDR3 region is CASSEGQNYEQYF. The CDR3, as DNA: TGTGCCAGCAGCGAGGGACAGAACTACGAGCAGTACTTC. The full variable domain, with the rest looked up from reference TRBV9 and TRBJ2-7, is DSGVTQTPKHLITATGQRVTLRCSPRSGDLSVYWYQQSLDQGLQFLIQYYNGEERAKGNILERFSAQQFPDLHSELNLSSLELGDSALYFCASSEGQNYEQYFGPGTRLTVT.

This clone was seen a handful of times. A read error may account for a junction end that differs from germline. The V call is TRBV25-1, the J call TRBJ1-1; TRBD1 matches at 10 bases. The CDR3 contains 14 residues. Germline V CDR1 and CDR2: MGHDK, SYGVNS. In DNA, the CDR3 is TGTGCCAGCAGTGAAGGGGTGGGGACAGGGGACCCAGGATGG. Translation gives CASSEGVGTGDPGW.

This clone was counted between two and nine times. The rearrangement joins TRBV7-9 to TRBJ2-3; tentative D call: TRBD2 (6 bases). V lost 3 bases, J lost 1 base, and 20 bases lay in between. CDR1 and CDR2 from the germline V gene are SEHNR and FQNEAQ (reference sequence). The CDR3 is 18 amino acids. This chain's CDR3 is CASSLAFGLTRGTDTQYF. The CDR3, as DNA: TGTGCCAGCAGCTTGGCGTTTGGACTAACCCGAGGCACAGATACGCAGTATTTT.

This clone has only a few counts. The chain combines TRBV20-1 with TRBJ1-2; D uncertain. In germline, CDR1 is DFQATT, CDR2 SNEGSKA (reference sequence). V lost 0 bases, J lost 5 bases, and 4 bases lay in between. The CDR3 has 11 residues. The CDR3: CSARDQYGYTF. CDR3 nucleotides: TGCAGTGCTAGAGATCAGTATGGCTACACCTTC.

This clone has more than one count but fewer than ten. The chain carries TRBV30 and TRBJ2-5; a possible D gene is TRBD2 (6 bases). Trimming took 0 bases from V and 3 from J, leaving 11 bases between them. The length of the CDR3 is 14 residues. Germline values: CDR1 GTSNPN, CDR2 SVGIG (reference sequence). The CDR3 region is CAWSVGLAKETQYF. The CDR3 DNA sequence: TGTGCCTGGAGTGTGGGTCTAGCGAAAGAGACCCAGTACTTC.

V gene TRBV9 combines with J gene TRBJ2-1, with 8 bases fitting TRBD2. J gave up 1 base and V 0 bases, and 6 bases lay outside the gene matches. There are 17 residues in the CDR3. Germline values: CDR1 SGDLS, CDR2 YYNGEE. The CDR3 protein is CASSVVGGDPSYNEQFF. CDR3 sequence (DNA): TGTGCCAGCAGCGTAGTCGGGGGGGACCCGTCCTACAATGAGCAGTTCTTC.

This chain uses TRBV19 with TRBJ2-1; D uncertain. V dropped 3 bases and J dropped 3 bases, with 3 bases sitting between them. CDR3 size: 12 residues. Germline assignment: CDR1 LNHDA and CDR2 SQIVND (reference sequence). CDR3 in amino acids: CASSINYNEQFF. The CDR3 DNA follows: TGTGCCAGTAGTATTAACTACAATGAGCAGTTCTTC.

The rearrangement links TRBV19 to TRBJ2-5; the match to TRBD1 covers 7 bases. CDR3 length: 13 residues. Germline V gives CDR1 LNHDA, CDR2 SQIVND (reference sequence). J gave up 2 bases and V 3 bases, and 0 bases lay outside the gene matches. CDR3 nucleotide sequence: TGTGCCAGTAGTATGACAGGGCAAGAGACCCAGTACTTC. This gives the protein CASSMTGQETQYF. The entire variable domain, with the rest obtained from reference TRBV19 and TRBJ2-5, is as follows: DGGITQSPKYLFRKEGQNVTLSCEQNLNHDAMYWYRQDPGQGLRLIYYSQIVNDFQKGDIAEGYSVSREKKESFPLTVTSAQKNPTAFYLCASSMTGQETQYFGPGTRLLVL.

This clone was detected a few times. This chain joins TRBV28 and TRBJ2-1; TRBD2 matches at 12 bases. This CDR3 contains 13 residues. V lost 10 bases to trimming and J lost 7 bases; unmatched junction nucleotides: 5. The germline gives CDR1 MDHEN, CDR2 SYDVKM. CDR3 sequence reads: CATRLAGDNEQFF. The CDR3, as DNA: TGTGCCACTCGACTAGCGGGAGATAATGAGCAGTTCTTC.

The chain is built from TRBV7-3 and TRBJ2-5; 8 bases map to TRBD1. Germline CDR1 reads SGHTA; CDR2 reads FQGTGA. CDR3 size: 15 residues. J gave up 5 bases and V 5 bases, and 10 bases lay outside the gene matches. This chain's CDR3 is CASSTGQGEWETQYF. For the CDR3, the DNA is TGTGCCAGCAGCACCGGACAGGGAGAATGGGAGACCCAGTACTTC.

This clone was recorded a few times. The rearrangement uses TRBV29-1 and TRBJ1-3; D uncertain. The germline V gene encodes CDR1 SQVTM and CDR2 ANQGSEA. This CDR3 spans 13 amino acids. V was pared by 4 bases and J by 0 bases, with 7 bases between. The CDR3 bases are TGCAGCGTTGGCCCGGGCTCTGGAAACACCATATATTTT. Amino acid sequence: CSVGPGSGNTIYF.

This clone was observed a handful of times. The V gene is TRBV5-6, the J gene TRBJ1-5, with 7 bases lining up with TRBD1. The CDR3 has 14 amino acids. V trimming: 6 bases; J trimming: 6 bases; junction bases outside the gene matches: 9. The germline CDR1 and CDR2 sequences are SGHDT and YYEEEE. The CDR3 DNA sequence: TGTGCCAGCATGGTAGGGGGCGCGTTTCAGCCCCAGCATTTT. Translation gives CASMVGGAFQPQHF.

This clone was seen only a few times. The rearrangement uses TRBV23-1 and TRBJ1-5; D call uncertain. TRBV23-1 has ORF status, its function being uncertain. V gave up 0 bases and J gave up 4 bases, with 25 bases separating them. The CDR3 covers 20 residues. The DNA of the CDR3 is TGCGCCAGCAGTCAATCGGAAACCTTGGCAGGCCCTACCAGTAATCAGCCCCAGCATTTT. It yields the protein CASSQSETLAGPTSNQPQHF.

The gene calls are TRBV10-3 and TRBJ2-3; 7 bases agree with TRBD1. The ends lost 3 bases at V and 1 base at J; junction bases unmatched: 10. Germline V CDR1 and CDR2: ENHRY, SYGVKD. This CDR3 is built from 17 residues. CDR3 bases: TGTGCCATCAGTGACCCAGGACAGGCCCAACGCACAGATACGCAGTATTTT. Amino acids: CAISDPGQAQRTDTQYF.

The chain is built from TRBV25-1 and TRBJ1-1; D is possibly TRBD1 (5 bases). The CDR3 contains 12 residues. V lost 6 bases and J lost 2, with 7 bases in between. Germline assignment: CDR1 MGHDK and CDR2 SYGVNS. The CDR3 DNA reads as TGTGCCAGCAGACAGGATAACACTGAAGCTTTCTTT. Protein product: CASRQDNTEAFF.

V gene TRBV5-1 combines with J gene TRBJ1-2; 9 bases map to TRBD1. From germline, CDR1 is SGHRS and CDR2 YFSETQ. The length of the CDR3 is 19 residues. Germline trimming cut 1 base from V and 4 bases from J; bases unmatched to any gene: 17. DNA of the CDR3: TGCGCCAGCAGCTTGCCCGTCCCGGGACAGGGAAAAACTATCTATGGCTACACCTTC. Translation: CASSLPVPGQGKTIYGYTF.

V gene TRBV5-4 combines with J gene TRBJ2-1; 11 nucleotides match TRBD2. In germline, CDR1 is SGHNT, CDR2 YYREEE (reference sequence). The trim removed 3 bases at V and 7 bases at J, leaving 6 bases unmatched. CDR3 length: 15 amino acids. The CDR3 DNA is TGTGCCAGCAGCTCCGGGACTAGCGGTTGGAATGAGCAGTTCTTC. Translation gives CASSSGTSGWNEQFF.